This TCR beta chain came from a study of T cell repertoires in cytomegalovirus infection (dated by TCRdb to between 2018 and 2021). Regarding the study in general: Because public TCR beta signatures pointed to carriage of CMV infection together with the matching HLA type, the HLA type of each donor mattered for the analysis.

Ten or more counts support this clonotype. It has no known antigen specificity. Per-base quality was not reported, and no clone a single base away is much larger than it. Instrument used: Illumina HiSeq 1500. TCRdb passed the public sequencing reads through fastp at Q25 and MiXCR, retaining productive beta sequences. Each CDR3 protein appears once, grouped with its most common genes and DNA. Present in this sample are about 120,000 distinct CDR3 sequences, around 10% of which were seen just once. The ten biggest clones cover 31% of the sample. Trimming takes 4 bases from V and 4 bases from J, and the germline ends sit 10 bases apart. The germline V gene sets CDR1 to SGHTA and CDR2 to FQGTGA. The CDR3, cysteine through phenylalanine, is 14 amino acids long. This entry keeps only the CDR3 DNA: 42 bases, framed from base 1. Paper-wide results and their limitations: Cumulative frequency of public TCR beta family members discriminated carriers of CMV infection plus the relevant HLA type in this cohort and an independent 352-donor cohort. The ex vivo response was dominated by HLA-C-restricted CMV-specific TCR beta clonotypes, which also provided the single most frequent clonotype in two of eight donors.

This receptor was obtained from a human donor in good health (CMV status not recorded). Some clones in this sample may be carry-over from other donors' samples. The sample taken for sequencing was PBMCs, sequenced either directly or after in vitro stimulation (not recorded which). The chain joins TRBV7-3 to TRBJ2-2; TRBD2 might be the D gene, on 5 matching bases. In nucleotide form, the sequence is TGTGCCAGCAGCTACGGACTTTTCACCGGGGAGCTGTTTTTT. Translation gives CASSYGLFTGELFF.